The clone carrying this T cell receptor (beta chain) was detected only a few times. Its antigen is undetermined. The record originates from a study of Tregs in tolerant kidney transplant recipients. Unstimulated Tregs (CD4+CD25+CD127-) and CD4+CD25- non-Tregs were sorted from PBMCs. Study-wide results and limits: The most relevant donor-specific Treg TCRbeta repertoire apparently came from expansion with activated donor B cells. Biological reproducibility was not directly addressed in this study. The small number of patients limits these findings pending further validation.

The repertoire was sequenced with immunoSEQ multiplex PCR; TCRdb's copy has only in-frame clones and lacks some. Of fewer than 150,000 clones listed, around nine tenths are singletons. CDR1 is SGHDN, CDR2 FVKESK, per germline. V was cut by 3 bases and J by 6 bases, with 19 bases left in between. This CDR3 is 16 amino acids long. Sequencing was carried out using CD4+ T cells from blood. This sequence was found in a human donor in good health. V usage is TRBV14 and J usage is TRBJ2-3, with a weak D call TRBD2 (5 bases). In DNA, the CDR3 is TGTGCCAGCAGCCACCTCCTGAGCGGAAGGAGGGATACGCAGTATTTT. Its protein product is CASSHLLSGRRDTQYF.